This T cell receptor beta chain is drawn from a study of cytomegalovirus exposure and HLA in healthy donors. Study-wide results and caveats: Among immune exposure information, only CMV serostatus was available.

The PCR contained 60 Vbeta and 13 Jbeta primers. Profiled with immunoSEQ multiplex PCR; TCRdb holds only in-frame clones, not every one. The table has around 100,000 clones, 80% to 90% seen once. The V end lost 4 bases, the J end lost 7 bases, and 17 bases lay between the germline ends. CDR1 and CDR2 from the germline V gene are SGHRS and YFSETQ. The CDR3 loop spans 15 amino acids. Comment on this clone: The antigen is not known.

The sequence came from a woman under 30 in good health and CMV-seronegative. The sample taken for sequencing was PBMCs. The chain couples TRBV5-1 to TRBJ1-4; D gene unclear. The chain's CDR3 is CASSQARPNGEKLFF. The CDR3 DNA reads TGCGCCAGCAGCCAGGCACGTCCCAATGGTGAAAAACTGTTTTTT.